The 31 T cell receptor beta chains reported below all come from one sample, sequenced in a study of T cell responses to AZD1222 COVID-19 vaccine. This table comes from immunoSEQ multiplex PCR, and its TCRdb copy is limited to in-frame clones, with some not included. The sample yields 150,000 to 200,000 clones, about 92% seen once. The specimen was peripheral blood, collected on day 0 of AZD1222 vaccination. All receptors derive from an adult in good health.

The chain employs TRBV28 and TRBJ2-2; D is possibly TRBD2 (5 bases). There are 13 residues in the CDR3. Germline lookup yields CDR1 MDHEN and CDR2 SYDVKM. Trimming removed 7 bases at V and 2 bases at J, with 8 bases between. CDR3 sequence: CASIEGNTGELFF. CDR3 coding DNA: TGTGCCAGCATTGAGGGTAACACCGGGGAGCTGTTTTTT. Full variable domain (remainder filled in from reference TRBV28 and TRBJ2-2): DVKVTQSSRYLVKRTGEKVFLECVQDMDHENMFWYRQDPGLGLRLIYFSYDVKMKEKGDIPEGYSVSREKKERFSLILESASTNQTSMYLCASIEGNTGELFFGEGSRLTVL.

The rearrangement links TRBV4-2 to TRBJ1-3, with 7 bases matching TRBD1. Germline lookup yields CDR1 LGHNA and CDR2 YNFKEQ. Trimming cost V 1 base and J 9 bases; bases outside gene matches: 6. There are 14 residues in the CDR3. CDR3 sequence: CASSQGQGIGTIYF. The CDR3 region has the DNA TGTGCCAGCAGCCAAGGACAGGGTATCGGCACCATATATTTT.

The chain has TRBV10-3 and TRBJ1-1, with D possibly being TRBD1 (6 bases). The V end lost 6 bases, the J end lost 6 bases, and 14 bases lay between the germline ends. Germline V gene data show CDR1 as ENHRY and CDR2 as SYGVKD. There are 13 residues in the CDR3. The CDR3 loop reads CAISRGWTAEAFF. CDR3 nucleotides: TGTGCCATCAGCAGGGGCTGGACTGCTGAAGCTTTCTTT.

The J gene is TRBJ2-7, the V gene TRBV5-1, with D unclear. Per germline, CDR1 SGHRS and CDR2 YFSETQ. The CDR3 length is 12 residues. Deletions cut 2 bases from V and 2 bases from J, with 5 bases between. This CDR3 is CASSLGTYEQYF. The DNA for the CDR3 is TGCGCCAGCAGCTTAGGAACCTACGAGCAGTACTTC.

This chain connects TRBV7-2 to TRBJ1-6, with unresolved D. Germline CDR1 and CDR2: SGHTA and FQGNSA. Between the trimmed V and J ends, which lost 4 bases and 6 bases, there was a span of 7 bases. The CDR3 covers 13 residues. CDR3 coding DNA: TGTGCCAGCAGCTCCAGGACTAATTCACCCCTCCACTTT. Its protein is CASSSRTNSPLHF.

The chain carries TRBV2 and TRBJ1-5, with unresolved D. The germline V gene encodes CDR1 SNHLY and CDR2 FYNNEI. With 3 bases removed from V and 2 bases from J, the gap between germline ends came to 8 bases. The CDR3 extends over 14 amino acids. The CDR3 loop is CASSESARNQPQHF. As DNA, the CDR3 is TGTGCCAGCAGTGAGTCGGCCCGCAATCAGCCCCAGCATTTT.

The CDR3 DNA reads TGTGCTAGTGGCCTCGGACGGAATTCACCCCTCCACTTT. Translation: CASGLGRNSPLHF. The genes are TRBV12-5 and TRBJ1-6; D unresolved. In germline, CDR1 is LGHNT, CDR2 FRNRAP. The V and J ends lost 6 bases and 7 bases respectively, with 10 bases between them. This CDR3 has 13 residues.

The CDR3 DNA reads TGTGCCAGCAGCTTAGGCCCCCTTACTAACGAGGCTTTCTTT. This translates into CASSLGPLTNEAFF. The chain is built from TRBV7-9 and TRBJ1-1; D not certain. CDR3 length: 14 amino acids. Trimming took off 1 base at V and 11 bases at J, with 17 bases between the two ends. In germline, CDR1 is SEHNR, CDR2 FQNEAQ (reference sequence). The entire variable domain, with the rest obtained from reference TRBV7-9 and TRBJ1-1, is as follows: DTGVSQNPRHKITKRGQNVTFRCDPISEHNRLYWYRQTLGQGPEFLTYFQNEAQLEKSRLLSDRFSAERPKGSFSTLEIQRTEQGDSAMYLCASSLGPLTNEAFFGQGTRLTVV.

J is TRBJ2-7 and V is TRBV6-2 or TRBV6-3; 10 positions agree with TRBD2. Unmatched junction bases numbered 9, after V lost 6 bases and J lost 1 base. This CDR3 region has 16 residues. CDR1 and CDR2 (germline): MNHEY, SVGEGT. This chain's CDR3 is CASSPPPSGGSYEQYF. In DNA form, the CDR3 reads TGTGCCAGCAGCCCCCCCCCTAGCGGGGGATCCTACGAGCAGTACTTC.

This sequence joins TRBV7-9 and TRBJ2-1, with TRBD2 as a possible D gene (6 bases). CDR1 is SEHNR and CDR2 is FQNEAQ in the germline V gene (reference sequence). V gave up 2 bases and J gave up 0 bases, with 11 bases separating them. CDR3 size: 16 residues. The DNA of the CDR3 is TGTGCCAGCAGCTTAAGCCTAGCGAGCTCCTACAATGAGCAGTTCTTC. Translation: CASSLSLASSYNEQFF.

The chain carries TRBV2 and TRBJ2-3; D may be TRBD1 or TRBD2 (5 bases each). Germline V gene sequence: CDR1 SNHLY, CDR2 FYNNEI. V was clipped by 6 bases and J by 3 bases, with 7 bases between them. The CDR3 length is 12 residues. The CDR3 region is CASRGETDTQYF. The CDR3 bases are TGTGCCAGCAGGGGGGAGACAGATACGCAGTATTTT. The variable domain in full, with the rest retrieved from reference TRBV2 and TRBJ2-3, is EPEVTQTPSHQVTQMGQEVILRCVPISNHLYFYWYRQILGQKVEFLVSFYNNEISEKSEIFDDQFSVERPDGSNFTLKIRSTKLEDSAMYFCASRGETDTQYFGPGTRLTVL.

The chain joins TRBV6-1 to TRBJ1-2, with D hard to call. CDR3 length: 14 residues. Trimming stripped 2 bases from V and 4 bases from J, with 11 bases between. The germline gives CDR1 MNHNS, CDR2 SASEGT. CDR3 loop: CASSELGNRYGYTF. CDR3 DNA sequence: TGTGCCAGCAGTGAACTGGGGAACCGCTATGGCTACACCTTC.

This sequence joins TRBV19 and TRBJ2-2; D gene uncertain. Germline V gene data show CDR1 as LNHDA and CDR2 as SQIVND (reference sequence). This CDR3 has 15 amino acids. Trimming pared 7 bases from V and 7 bases from J, leaving 19 bases between. The CDR3 nucleotides read TGTGCCAGTATAGATCCCCGAACATTCGGCGGGGAGCTGTTTTTT. This gives the protein CASIDPRTFGGELFF.

This sequence joins TRBV4-2 and TRBJ1-1, with 7 bases lining up with TRBD1. This CDR3 is 13 amino acids long. After removal of 1 base from V and 7 bases from J, the junction contained 3 bases not matched to a gene. Germline V gene data show CDR1 as LGHNA and CDR2 as YNFKEQ. The DNA for the CDR3 is TGTGCCAGCAGCCAAGTCAGGGGGATTGAAGCTTTCTTT. Encoded protein: CASSQVRGIEAFF.

V is TRBV11-3 and J is TRBJ2-7; 8 bases are a match to TRBD1. The CDR3 runs to 13 residues. Per germline, CDR1 SGHNT and CDR2 YENEEA. J lost 5 bases, V lost 5 bases, and 5 bases had no gene match. The CDR3 spells CASSKGQADEQYF. The CDR3 DNA is TGTGCCAGCAGCAAGGGACAGGCTGACGAGCAGTACTTC.

The chain has TRBV5-6 and TRBJ1-3; D not resolved. Per the germline V gene, CDR1 is SGHDT and CDR2 is YYEEEE. The CDR3 loop spans 17 amino acids. The ends were cut back, 1 base at V and 4 bases at J, with 18 bases in the middle. The CDR3 protein is CASSLFRAILMGNTIYF. The CDR3 DNA is TGTGCCAGCAGCTTGTTTCGGGCGATCCTAATGGGAAACACCATATATTTT.

V is TRBV19 and J is TRBJ1-3, with 7 bases matching TRBD1. This CDR3 is built from 14 residues. Trimming at V came to 7 bases and at J to 2 bases, leaving 5 bases not matched to a gene. Germline CDR1 is LNHDA and CDR2 is SQIVND (reference sequence). The CDR3 DNA reads as TGTGCCAGTACCAGGGGGACTGCTGGAAACACCATATATTTT. This translates into CASTRGTAGNTIYF.

This clone was recorded only once. The chain links TRBV4-1 to TRBJ1-1; D gene unclear. The CDR3 is 17 residues long. The V end was cut by 2 bases, the J end by 0 bases, with 16 bases between. Germline V gives CDR1 MGHRA, CDR2 YSYEKL. CDR3 DNA sequence: TGCGCCAGCAGCCAACACGAGACACTTGGGATGAACACTGAAGCTTTCTTT. Encoded protein: CASSQHETLGMNTEAFF.

The chain carries TRBV7-9 and TRBJ2-3, with D perhaps being TRBD1 or TRBD2 (6 bases each). This CDR3 contains 15 residues. The germline V gene encodes CDR1 SEHNR and CDR2 FQNEAQ (reference sequence). V lost 7 bases and J 3 bases, leaving 17 bases between the germline ends. CDR3 DNA: TGTGCCAGCAATACTTTCCGGGGGCCGACAGATACGCAGTATTTT. Translating it yields CASNTFRGPTDTQYF.

The chain recombines TRBV19 with TRBJ1-4; 7 nucleotides match TRBD1. V dropped 4 bases and J dropped 10; count of bases not matched to a gene: 18. The CDR3 spans 17 residues. Germline values: CDR1 LNHDA, CDR2 SQIVND (reference sequence). The CDR3 nucleotides read TGTGCCAGTAGTACACAGGGGTCATGGGGGGCTGAGGGAAAACTGTTTTTT. Protein: CASSTQGSWGAEGKLFF.

V usage is TRBV18 and J usage is TRBJ1-5; possibly TRBD1 for D (5 bases). Trimming removed 2 bases from V and 7 bases from J, with 15 bases in between. Germline V gene sequence: CDR1 KGHSH, CDR2 LQKENI. This CDR3 region has 15 residues. The CDR3 spells CASSPITGAGQPQHF. The CDR3 region has the DNA TGTGCCAGCTCACCAATCACCGGGGCGGGACAGCCCCAGCATTTT.

Only one count was recorded for this clone. The V call is TRBV3-1 (or the pseudogene TRBV3-2), the J call TRBJ1-1; tentatively, D is TRBD1 (5 bases). The CDR3 is made up of 14 amino acids. CDR1 and CDR2 (germline): LGHDT, YNNKEL (reference sequence). Trimming removed 7 bases at V and 4 bases at J, with 16 bases between. CDR3 protein: CASTEGPWSTEAFF. As DNA, the CDR3 is TGTGCCAGCACCGAGGGGCCTTGGAGCACTGAAGCTTTCTTT.

The chain is built from TRBV4-3 and TRBJ2-1; 11 bases fit TRBD2. The CDR3 sequence is 20 residues long. Germline V CDR1 and CDR2: LGHNA, YSLEER. The V gene end was trimmed by 0 bases and the J gene end by 0 bases; junction bases not matched to a gene: 10. The CDR3 nucleotides read TGCGCCAGCAGCCAAGATTTTCGGGTAGCGGGGGGGAGCTCCTACAATGAGCAGTTCTTC. This translates into CASSQDFRVAGGSSYNEQFF.

This sequence joins TRBV5-6 and TRBJ1-2, with 9 bases fitting TRBD1. The V and J ends lost 4 bases and 5 bases, in that order; junction bases with no gene match: 3. The CDR3 totals 13 residues. Per germline, CDR1 SGHDT and CDR2 YYEEEE. This CDR3 reads CASSTGTGYGYTF. The CDR3 nucleotides are TGTGCCAGCAGCACAGGGACAGGGTATGGCTACACCTTC.

The chain joins TRBV5-1 to TRBJ2-6; D not resolved. The CDR3 length is 16 residues. Germline V gives CDR1 SGHRS, CDR2 YFSETQ. V was cut by 4 bases and J by 0 bases, with 11 bases left in between. The CDR3 reads CASSGPVLSGANVLTF. Written as DNA, the CDR3 is TGCGCCAGCAGCGGTCCGGTACTCTCTGGGGCCAACGTCCTGACTTTC.

The gene calls are TRBV6-1 and TRBJ1-5, with no clear D. V was clipped by 4 bases and J by 5 bases, with 18 bases between them. The CDR3 runs 16 residues. Germline V gene sequence: CDR1 MNHNS, CDR2 SASEGT. CDR3 in DNA: TGTGCCAGCAGTGTGTGGACGGGGTCTGGTTATCAGCCCCAGCATTTT. Its translation: CASSVWTGSGYQPQHF.

The V and J genes are TRBV7-6 and TRBJ1-4; D may be TRBD1 (6 bases). Germline CDR1 reads SGHVS; CDR2 reads FNYEAQ. The V end was cut by 2 bases, the J end by 8 bases, with 15 bases between. The CDR3 length is 15 residues. CDR3 nucleotide sequence: TGTGCCAGCAGCTTAAACCCACAGGGCTTCGAAAAACTGTTTTTT. This codes for CASSLNPQGFEKLFF.

This chain uses TRBV7-9 with TRBJ2-1; 14 bases agree with TRBD2. V shed 1 base and J 0 bases; nucleotides not matched to a gene: 5. This CDR3 contains 19 residues. Germline CDR1 and CDR2: SEHNR and FQNEAQ (reference sequence). CDR3 region: CASSLGGTSGGFSYNEQFF. CDR3 sequence (DNA): TGTGCCAGCAGCTTAGGAGGGACTAGCGGGGGTTTCTCCTACAATGAGCAGTTCTTC.

This clone was seen just once. The chain is built from TRBV7-9 and TRBJ2-4; no reliable D call. CDR3 length equals 17 residues. Between the trimmed V and J ends, which lost 0 bases and 0 bases, there was a span of 12 bases. Germline lookup yields CDR1 SEHNR and CDR2 FQNEAQ (reference sequence). The CDR3 DNA reads TGTGCCAGCAGCTTAGCGGGCAGGTCCTTAGCCAAAAACATTCAGTACTTC. Its translation: CASSLAGRSLAKNIQYF.

This chain joins TRBV4-2 and TRBJ1-2; D unresolved. The germline V and J ends were trimmed by 4 bases and 8 bases, with 8 bases remaining between them. Per the germline V gene, CDR1 is LGHNA and CDR2 is YNFKEQ. CDR3 length equals 11 residues. The CDR3 region has the DNA TGTGCCAGCAGCCTAGGGCGCGGCTACACCTTC. This codes for CASSLGRGYTF.

The chain combines TRBV7-9 with TRBJ2-1; 12 nucleotides align to TRBD2. Looked up from germline, CDR1 is SEHNR and CDR2 is FQNEAQ (reference sequence). CDR3 length equals 14 residues. V dropped 4 bases and J dropped 12; count of bases not matched to a gene: 7. The CDR3 here is CASSSRPSGGGQFF. CDR3 DNA: TGTGCCAGCAGCTCTCGCCCTAGCGGGGGGGGGCAGTTCTTC.